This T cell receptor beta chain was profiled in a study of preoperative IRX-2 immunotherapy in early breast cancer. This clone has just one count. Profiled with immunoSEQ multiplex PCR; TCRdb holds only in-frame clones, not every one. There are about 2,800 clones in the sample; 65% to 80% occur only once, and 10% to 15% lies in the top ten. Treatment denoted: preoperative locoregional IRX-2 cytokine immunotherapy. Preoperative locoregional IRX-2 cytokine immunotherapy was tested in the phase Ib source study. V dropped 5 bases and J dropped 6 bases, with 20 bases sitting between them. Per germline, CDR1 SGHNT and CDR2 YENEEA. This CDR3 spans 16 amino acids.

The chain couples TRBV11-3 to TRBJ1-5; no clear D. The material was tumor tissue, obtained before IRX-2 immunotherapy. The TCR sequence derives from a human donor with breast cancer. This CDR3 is CASSALEGSWAQPQHF. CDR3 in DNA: TGTGCCAGCAGCGCCCTGGAGGGCAGCTGGGCTCAGCCCCAGCATTTT.